The clone carrying this T cell receptor beta chain was picked up a small number of times. These data originate in a study of immune heterogeneity within non-small cell lung tumors. Template input, which was bulk tumor genomic DNA, totaled roughly 590 ng per sample. Biopsies, several per primary tumor and spaced far apart, were collected during surgery. Curative surgery was performed on patients who had untreated, newly diagnosed non-small cell lung cancer. It was a multiplex PCR that amplified TCR beta CDR3, with 32 V and 13 J primers. TCRdb ran MiXCR on the multiplex PCR reads and lists one entry per CDR3 protein. The profile covers about 2,800 distinct CDR3 sequences, with around 59% appearing a single time and 11% taken by the ten largest. The CDR3 has 13 residues. The germline V gene encodes CDR1 SGHRS and CDR2 YFSETQ. The J segment lost 3 bases and the V segment lost 6 bases, leaving 3 bases of the junction unmatched.

This TCR was sampled from a man aged 60 to 75 with non-small cell lung cancer. The J gene is TRBJ2-7, the V gene TRBV5-1, with 10 bases lining up with TRBD2. The sequencing input was lung tumor tissue. The CDR3 here is CASTWTSGYEQYF. The DNA for the CDR3 is TGCGCCAGCACCTGGACTAGCGGCTACGAGCAGTACTTC. The variable domain in full, with the rest retrieved from reference TRBV5-1 and TRBJ2-7, is KAGVTQTPRYLIKTRGQQVTLSCSPISGHRSVSWYQQTPGQGLQFLFEYFSETQRNKGNFPGRFSGRQFSNSRSEMNVSTLELGDSALYLCASTWTSGYEQYFGPGTRLTVT.